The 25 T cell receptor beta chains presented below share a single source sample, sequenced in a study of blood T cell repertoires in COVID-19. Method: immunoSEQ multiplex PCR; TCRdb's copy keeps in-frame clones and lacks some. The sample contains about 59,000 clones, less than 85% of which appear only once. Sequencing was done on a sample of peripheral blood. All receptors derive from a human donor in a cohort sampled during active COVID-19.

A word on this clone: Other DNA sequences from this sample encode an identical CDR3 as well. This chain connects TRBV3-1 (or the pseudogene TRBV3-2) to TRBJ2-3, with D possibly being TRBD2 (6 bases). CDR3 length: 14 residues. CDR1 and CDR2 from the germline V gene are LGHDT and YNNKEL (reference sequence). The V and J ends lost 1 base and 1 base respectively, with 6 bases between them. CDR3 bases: TGTGCCAGCAGCCAAGGGGGGGGCACAGATACGCAGTATTTT. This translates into CASSQGGGTDTQYF.

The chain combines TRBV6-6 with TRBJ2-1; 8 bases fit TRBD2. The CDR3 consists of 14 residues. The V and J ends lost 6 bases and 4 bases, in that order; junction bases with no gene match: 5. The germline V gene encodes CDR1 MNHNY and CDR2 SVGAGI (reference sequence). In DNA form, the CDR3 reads TGTGCCAGCAGCCCTGGACTAGCTTACAATGAGCAGTTCTTC. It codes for CASSPGLAYNEQFF.

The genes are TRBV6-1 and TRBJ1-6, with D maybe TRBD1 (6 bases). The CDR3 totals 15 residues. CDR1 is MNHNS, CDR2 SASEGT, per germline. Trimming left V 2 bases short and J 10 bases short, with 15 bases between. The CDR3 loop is CASSEQQGEGSPLHF. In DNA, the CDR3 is TGTGCCAGCAGTGAACAACAGGGTGAAGGGTCACCCCTCCACTTT.

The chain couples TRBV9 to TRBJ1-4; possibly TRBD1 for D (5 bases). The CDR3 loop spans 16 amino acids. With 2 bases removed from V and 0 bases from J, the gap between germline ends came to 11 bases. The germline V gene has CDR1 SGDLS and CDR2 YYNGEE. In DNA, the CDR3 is TGTGCCAGCAGCGTCCTCTCGGGGGCAACTAATGAAAAACTGTTTTTT. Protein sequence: CASSVLSGATNEKLFF.

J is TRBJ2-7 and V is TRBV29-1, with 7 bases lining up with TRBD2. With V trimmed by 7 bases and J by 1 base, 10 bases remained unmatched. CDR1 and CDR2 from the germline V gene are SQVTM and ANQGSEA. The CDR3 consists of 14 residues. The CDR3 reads CSALMGGSSYEQYF. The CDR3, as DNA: TGCAGCGCCCTTATGGGCGGGAGTTCCTACGAGCAGTACTTC.

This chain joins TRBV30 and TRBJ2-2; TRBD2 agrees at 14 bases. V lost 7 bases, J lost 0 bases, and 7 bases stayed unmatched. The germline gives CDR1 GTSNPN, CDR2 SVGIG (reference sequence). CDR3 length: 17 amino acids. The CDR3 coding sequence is TGTGCCTCAGCGGGACTAGCGGGAGAAACGAACACCGGGGAGCTGTTTTTT. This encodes CASAGLAGETNTGELFF.

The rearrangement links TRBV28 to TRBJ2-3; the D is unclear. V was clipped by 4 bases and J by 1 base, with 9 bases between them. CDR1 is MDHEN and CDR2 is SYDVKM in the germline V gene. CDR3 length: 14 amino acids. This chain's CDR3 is CASSSRTGTDTQYF. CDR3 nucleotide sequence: TGTGCCAGCAGTTCACGCACGGGCACAGATACGCAGTATTTT.

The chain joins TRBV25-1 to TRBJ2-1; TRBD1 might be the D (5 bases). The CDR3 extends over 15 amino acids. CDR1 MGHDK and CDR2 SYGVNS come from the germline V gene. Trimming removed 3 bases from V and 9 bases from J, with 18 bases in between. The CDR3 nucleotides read TGTGCCAGCAGTGAGCACGCTGGCAGGGCCAGTGAGCAGTTCTTC. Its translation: CASSEHAGRASEQFF.

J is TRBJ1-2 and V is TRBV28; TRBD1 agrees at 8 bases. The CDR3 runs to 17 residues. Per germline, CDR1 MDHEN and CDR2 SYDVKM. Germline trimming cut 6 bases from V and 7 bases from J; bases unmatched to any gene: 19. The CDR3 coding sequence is TGTGCCAGCAGCTCTAGGAGGCAGGGGGCTAGGAGGGGTGGCTACACCTTC. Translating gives CASSSRRQGARRGGYTF.

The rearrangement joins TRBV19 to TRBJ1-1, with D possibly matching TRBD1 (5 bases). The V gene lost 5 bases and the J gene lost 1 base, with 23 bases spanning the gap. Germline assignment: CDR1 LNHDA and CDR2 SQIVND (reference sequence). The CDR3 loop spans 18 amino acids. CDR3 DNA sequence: TGTGCCAGTAGTGCCAAGAAACCCTCGGGACTTGGGAACACTGAAGCTTTCTTT. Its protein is CASSAKKPSGLGNTEAFF.

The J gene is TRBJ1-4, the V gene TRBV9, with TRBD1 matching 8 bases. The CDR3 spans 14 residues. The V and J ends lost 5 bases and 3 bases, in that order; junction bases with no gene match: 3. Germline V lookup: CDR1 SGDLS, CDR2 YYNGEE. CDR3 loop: CASSQQGANEKLFF. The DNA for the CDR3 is TGTGCCAGCAGTCAACAGGGGGCTAATGAAAAACTGTTTTTT.

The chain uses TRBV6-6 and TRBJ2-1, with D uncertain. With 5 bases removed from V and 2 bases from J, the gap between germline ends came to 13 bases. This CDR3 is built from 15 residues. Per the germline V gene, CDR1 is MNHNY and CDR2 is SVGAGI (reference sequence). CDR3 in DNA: TGTGCCAGCAGTCCTTTGGCGGCCCCCTACAATGAGCAGTTCTTC. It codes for CASSPLAAPYNEQFF.

The CDR3 here is CSASQDEQYF. DNA for the CDR3: TGCAGTGCTAGTCAGGACGAGCAGTACTTC. This chain uses TRBV20-1 with TRBJ2-7; D call uncertain. Trimming left V 3 bases short and J 5 bases short, with 5 bases between. The CDR3 runs to 10 residues. Germline CDR1 reads DFQATT; CDR2 reads SNEGSKA (reference sequence).

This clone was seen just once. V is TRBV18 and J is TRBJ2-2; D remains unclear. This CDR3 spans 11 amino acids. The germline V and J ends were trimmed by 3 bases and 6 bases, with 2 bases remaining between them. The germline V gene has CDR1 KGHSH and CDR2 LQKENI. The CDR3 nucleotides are TGTGCCAGCTCACCCTCCGGGGAGCTGTTTTTT. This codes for CASSPSGELFF.

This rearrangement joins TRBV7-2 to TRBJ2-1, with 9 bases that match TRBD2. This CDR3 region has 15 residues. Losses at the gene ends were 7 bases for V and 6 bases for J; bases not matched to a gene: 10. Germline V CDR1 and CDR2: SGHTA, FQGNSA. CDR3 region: CASNSGGRAANEQFF. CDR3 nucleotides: TGTGCCAGCAATAGTGGCGGGAGGGCCGCCAATGAGCAGTTCTTC.

The CDR3 here is CASSVTWSSYEQYF. The CDR3 DNA sequence: TGTGCCAGCAGCGTAACGTGGAGCTCCTACGAGCAGTACTTC. The gene calls are TRBV9 and TRBJ2-7; D is ambiguous. Germline V gives CDR1 SGDLS, CDR2 YYNGEE. The CDR3 loop spans 14 amino acids. V was trimmed by 1 base and J by 0 bases, leaving 8 bases between them.

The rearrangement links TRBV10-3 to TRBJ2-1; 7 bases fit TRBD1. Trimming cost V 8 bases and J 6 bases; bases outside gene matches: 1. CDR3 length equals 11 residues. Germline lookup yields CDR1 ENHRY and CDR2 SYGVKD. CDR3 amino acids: CAIGTANEQFF. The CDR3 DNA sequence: TGTGCCATCGGGACAGCCAATGAGCAGTTCTTC.

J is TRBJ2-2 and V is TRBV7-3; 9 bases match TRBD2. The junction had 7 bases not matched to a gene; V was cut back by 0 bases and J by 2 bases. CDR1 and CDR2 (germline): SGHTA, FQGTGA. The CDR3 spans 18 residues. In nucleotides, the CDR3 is TGTGCCAGCAGCTTAACACCGTGGACTAGCGTAAACACCGGGGAGCTGTTTTTT. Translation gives CASSLTPWTSVNTGELFF.

For the CDR3, the DNA is TGTGCCAGCAGTTTCTCTCGCAGCTCCTACGAGCAGTACTTC. Residues: CASSFSRSSYEQYF. The chain carries TRBV6-5 and TRBJ2-7; D gene unclear. Germline assignment: CDR1 MNHEY and CDR2 SVGAGI. This CDR3 contains 14 residues. With 4 bases removed from V and 0 bases from J, the gap between germline ends came to 10 bases.

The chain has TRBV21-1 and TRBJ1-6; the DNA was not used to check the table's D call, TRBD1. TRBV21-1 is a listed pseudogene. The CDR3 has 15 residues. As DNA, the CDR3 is TGTGCCAGCAGCCCTGGGGGCGGTGCTGGGTCACCCCTCCACTTT. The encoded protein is CASSPGGGAGSPLHF.

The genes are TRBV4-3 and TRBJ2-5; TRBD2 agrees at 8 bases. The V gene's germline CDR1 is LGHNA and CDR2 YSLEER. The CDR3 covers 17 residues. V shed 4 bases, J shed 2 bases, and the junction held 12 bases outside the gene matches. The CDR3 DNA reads TGCGCCAGCAGCCCCGGGCTCAGCGGGAGTGGTCAAGAGACCCAGTACTTC. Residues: CASSPGLSGSGQETQYF.

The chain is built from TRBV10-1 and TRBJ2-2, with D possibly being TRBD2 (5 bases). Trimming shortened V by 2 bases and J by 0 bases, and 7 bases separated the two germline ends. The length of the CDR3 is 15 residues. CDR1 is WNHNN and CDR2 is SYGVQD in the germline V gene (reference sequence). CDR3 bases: TGCGCCAGCAGTGAGCCGGGAACGAACACCGGGGAGCTGTTTTTT. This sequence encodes CASSEPGTNTGELFF.

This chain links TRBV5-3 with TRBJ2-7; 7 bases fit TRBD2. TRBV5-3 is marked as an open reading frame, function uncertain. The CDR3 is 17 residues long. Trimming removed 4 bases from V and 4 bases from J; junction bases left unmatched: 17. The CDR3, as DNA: TGTGCCAGAAGCATCCGAGGTCGATGGACTAGTGGTTACGAGCAGTACTTC. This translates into CARSIRGRWTSGYEQYF.

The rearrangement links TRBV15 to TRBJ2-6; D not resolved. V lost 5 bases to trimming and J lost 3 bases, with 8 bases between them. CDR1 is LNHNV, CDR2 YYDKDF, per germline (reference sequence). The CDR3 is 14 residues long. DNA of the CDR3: TGTGCCACCAGCGGCAACCTTGGGGCCAACGTCCTGACTTTC. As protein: CATSGNLGANVLTF. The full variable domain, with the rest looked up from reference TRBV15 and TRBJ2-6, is DAMVIQNPRYQVTQFGKPVTLSCSQTLNHNVMYWYQQKSSQAPKLLFHYYDKDFNNEADTPDNFQSRRPNTSFCFLDIRSPGLGDTAMYLCATSGNLGANVLTFGAGSRLTVL.

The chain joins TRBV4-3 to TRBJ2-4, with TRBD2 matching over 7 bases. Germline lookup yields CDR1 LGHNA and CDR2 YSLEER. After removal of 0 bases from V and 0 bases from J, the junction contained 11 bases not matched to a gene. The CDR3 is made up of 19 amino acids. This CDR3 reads CASSQDLGGSDLAKNIQYF. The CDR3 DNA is TGCGCCAGCAGCCAAGATCTGGGCGGGAGTGACTTAGCCAAAAACATTCAGTACTTC.